This TCR beta chain was sequenced for a study of beta chain features in type 1 diabetes. What was sequenced were expressed TCRB transcripts, since all of the isolated RNA had been reverse transcribed. Sequenced naive, central memory and regulatory T cell samples produced an average of about 3.57 million reads. Assay used: immunoSEQ multiplex PCR; TCRdb lists only in-frame clones, some missing. Seen here are 130,000 to 150,000 clones, about 44% observed once, and the top ten hold around 0.45%. This clone was found a few times. The antigen remains unidentified. Regarding the study as a whole: Patients showed naive, central memory and Treg TCRB repertoires that appeared more similar than those of healthy donors.

Trimming took 3 bases from V and 8 from J; bases not matched to a gene: 2. Germline V CDR1 and CDR2: KGHSH, LQKENI. The CDR3 contains 14 residues. Specimen: Tregs from blood. The sequence was collected from a man younger than 35 in good health. The genes are TRBV18 and TRBJ1-4; 11 bases align to TRBD1. The DNA for the CDR3 is TGTGCCAGCTCACCGGACAGGGGGCTAGAAAAACTGTTTTTT. Protein: CASSPDRGLEKLFF.